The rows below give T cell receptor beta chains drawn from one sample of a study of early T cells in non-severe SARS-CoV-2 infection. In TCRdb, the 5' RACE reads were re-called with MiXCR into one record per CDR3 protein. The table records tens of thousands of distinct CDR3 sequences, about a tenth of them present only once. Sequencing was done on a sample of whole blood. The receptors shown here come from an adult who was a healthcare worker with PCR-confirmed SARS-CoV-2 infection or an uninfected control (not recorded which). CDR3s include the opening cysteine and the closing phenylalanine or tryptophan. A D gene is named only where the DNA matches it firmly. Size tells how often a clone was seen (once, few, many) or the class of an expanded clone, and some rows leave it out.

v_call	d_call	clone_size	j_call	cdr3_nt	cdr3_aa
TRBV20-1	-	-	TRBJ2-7	TGCAGTGCTAGAGTTGCCCAGGGTGAGCAGTACTTC	CSARVAQGEQYF
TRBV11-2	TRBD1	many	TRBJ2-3	TGTGCCAGCAGCGCTACCGGGACAGGGCTGGATACGCAGTATTTT	CASSATGTGLDTQYF
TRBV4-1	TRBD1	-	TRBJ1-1	TGCGCCAGCAGCCAAGAGGGGACAGGGGTTACTGAAGCTTTCTTT	CASSQEGTGVTEAFF
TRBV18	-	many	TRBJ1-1	TGTGCCAGCTCACCGGGGGGGATCACTGAAGCTTTCTTT	CASSPGGITEAFF
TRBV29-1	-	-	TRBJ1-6	TGCAGCGCCAGGACAACTTATAATTCACCCCTCCACTTT	CSARTTYNSPLHF
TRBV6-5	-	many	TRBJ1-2	TGTGCCAGCAGTTACGACTTCTCTGACTATGGCTACACCTTC	CASSYDFSDYGYTF
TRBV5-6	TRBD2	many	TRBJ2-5	TGTGCCAGCAGGTGGCGGGAGGGAGGAGAGACCCAGTACTTC	CASRWREGGETQYF
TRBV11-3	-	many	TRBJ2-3	TGTGCCAGCAGCCCAGGGGGAGGTCCCACAGATACGCAGTATTTT	CASSPGGGPTDTQYF
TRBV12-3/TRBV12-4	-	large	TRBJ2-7	TGTGCCAGCAGTTTAGGTTCTTACCTCTCCTACGAGCAGTACTTC	CASSLGSYLSYEQYF
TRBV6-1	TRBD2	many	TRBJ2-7	TGTGCCAGCAGGGACACTAGCGGGAGCTACGAGCAGTACTTC	CASRDTSGSYEQYF
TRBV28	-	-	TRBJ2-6	TGTGCCAGCCACGGACGGTCCTCTGGGGCCAACGTCCTGACTTTC	CASHGRSSGANVLTF
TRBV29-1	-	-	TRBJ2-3	TGCAGCGTTGATTCAGGGGCAGGGGGCACAGATACGCAGTATTTT	CSVDSGAGGTDTQYF
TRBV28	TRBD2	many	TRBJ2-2	TGTGCCACCAGGGGGAATAATTTCGCGGGAGGGGACACCGGGGAGCTGTTTTTT	CATRGNNFAGGDTGELFF
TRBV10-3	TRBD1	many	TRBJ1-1	TGTGCCATCAGTGCCCCGGGACAGGGTTACACTGAAGCTTTCTTT	CAISAPGQGYTEAFF
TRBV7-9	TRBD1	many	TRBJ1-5	TGTGCCAGCAGCTTAGGCCTATATCGACAGGGGGCTAATCAGCCCCAGCATTTT	CASSLGLYRQGANQPQHF
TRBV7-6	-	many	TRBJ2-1	TGTGCCACTTCGGAGGGGAACCAAAACAATGAGCAGTTCTTC	CATSEGNQNNEQFF
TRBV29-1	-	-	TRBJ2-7	TGCAGCGGGAGAGATGGTTCTTCCTACGAGCAGTACTTC	CSGRDGSSYEQYF
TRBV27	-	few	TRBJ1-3	TGTGCCAGTAGACAGCACTCTGGAAACACCATATATTTT	CASRQHSGNTIYF
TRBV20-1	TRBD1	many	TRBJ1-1	TGCAGTGCTCCTACAGGGGGTTTAGGTGAAGCTTTCTTT	CSAPTGGLGEAFF
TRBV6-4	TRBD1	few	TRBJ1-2	TGTGCCAGCAGTGCGGACAGGGCTAACTATGGCTACACCTTC	CASSADRANYGYTF
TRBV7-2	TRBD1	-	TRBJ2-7	TGTGCCAGCAGCCCGAGAGGGGGCACCTACGAGCAGTACTTC	CASSPRGGTYEQYF
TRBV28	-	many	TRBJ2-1	TGTGCCAGCAGCCCGGTGGGGGCTAGCGGCAAGAGCTCCTACAATGAGCAGTTCTTC	CASSPVGASGKSSYNEQFF
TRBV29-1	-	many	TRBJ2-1	TGCAGCGCCAACTACAATGAGCAGTTCTTC	CSANYNEQFF
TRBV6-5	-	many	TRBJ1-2	TGTGCCAGCAGTTCCAGGACACGGGGCTACACCTTC	CASSSRTRGYTF
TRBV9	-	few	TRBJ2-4	TGTGCCAGCAGCGGGCCCGGGGCACGACCAAACATTCAGTACTTC	CASSGPGARPNIQYF
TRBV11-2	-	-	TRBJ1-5	TGTGCCAGCAGCTTTCAGGGGCCCAATCAGCCCCAGCATTTT	CASSFQGPNQPQHF